This TCR beta chain was sequenced for a study of T cells after yellow fever vaccination (dated by TCRdb to between 2018 and 2021). Background on the whole study: The SMART-Seq v4 Ultra Low Input RNA kit was used to prepare libraries from fractions with low cell numbers. To follow T-cell clones before and after both primary and booster YFV17D yellow fever vaccination, bulk TCR alpha and beta repertoires underwent longitudinal sequencing. Two healthy male donors, one aged 18 to 29 and one aged 30 to 40 years, made up the cohort. Bulk PBMC replicates and cell subsets were isolated from blood drawn at multiple timepoints before and after both primary and secondary immunization.

The CDR3 runs 14 amino acids, cysteine and phenylalanine included. This entry keeps only the CDR3 DNA: 42 bases, framed from base 1. The germline ends are 13 bases apart after V is trimmed by 0 bases and J by 4 bases. Looking up the germline V gene (reference sequence) yields CDR1 DFQATT and CDR2 SNEGSKA. Synthesis of TCR cDNA relied on 5'RACE template switching, a step that introduced a universal primer site along with unique molecular identifiers. Priming of cDNA synthesis was performed from both the TCR alpha and TCR beta constant segments. Libraries were amplified in two PCR steps, with sample barcodes and sequencing adapters added in the second step. Sequencing of libraries was performed on Illumina HiSeq 2500 (2x100 bp) or NovaSeq (2x150 bp). Regarding the original processing steps: MIGEC was used to demultiplex reads and collapse the reads into UMI consensus sequences, and MiXCR was used for V(D)J alignment. Using edgeR on replicate PBMC samples, clonotypes were called vaccine-responding if FDR was below 0.01 and the log2 fold change was above 5 up to day 15. Each bulk clonotype received a CD4 or CD8 identity based on whether the sequenced CD4 or CD8 repertoire contained that clonotype at higher abundance. TCRdb ran its own pipeline on the public reads, namely fastp trimming at Q25 and MiXCR clone calling, and kept in-frame beta chains. Under each unique CDR3 protein, matching rows form one entry showing the most common genes and DNA. The V and J calls follow TCRdb's processing rather than the paper's. The sample data list under 300,000 distinct CDR3 sequences, and roughly 6.8% of these were observed just once. More than 1% of the sample lies in the top ten.

Note on this clonotype: The target of this receptor is not known. No per-base quality is available; no much larger clone lies one base away.

Taken with the paper, the label for treatment or condition translates to: live attenuated yellow fever vaccine strain. PBMCs were isolated from peripheral blood using a standard Ficoll-Paque protocol. Dynabeads CD4 and CD8 positive selection kits were used to isolate the CD4 and CD8 T-cell fractions. TriZol was used to extract RNA from bulk PBMCs, CD4 and CD8 fractions, and dextramer-positive and dextramer-negative fractions. Study-wide findings and limitations: The secondary T-cell response was found to be weaker but faster than the primary response, with a peak reached on day 5 rather than on day 15. Most clones expanded after primary vaccination (approximately 96% of CD4 and about 85% of CD8) were re-detected after the booster, suggesting that broad memory maintenance occurred. Because the study included only two donors, the extent to which the findings can be generalized is limited. FACS-sorted repertoires could contain abundant contaminating clonotypes from the bulk population, so computational filtering was required. A small fraction of clonotypes showed up in both the CD4 and CD8 compartments, probably as a result of convergent recombination.

This sequence was found in a man aged 25 to 40 who received the YFV17D yellow fever vaccine. The sample in question was CD4+ T cells sorted from PBMCs, obtained on the day of the yellow fever booster vaccination. The chain is made from TRBV20-1 and TRBJ2-7; no D gene call is confident. The DNA sequence follows: TGCAGTGCTAGAGAGACTGGTAGTAGATACGAGCAGTACTTC. It specifies CSARETGSRYEQYF.